This T cell receptor (beta chain) was captured in a study of shared clonotypes between healthy human individuals. Worth noting for this clone: Its target is unknown.

It was at deep level that the assay was run. Replicate sorted-subset PCRs were loaded with approximately 190 ng DNA, about 30,000 T cell genomes. Measured with immunoSEQ multiplex PCR; TCRdb has only the in-frame clones, and not every one. Among about 820,000 clones, around 93% were seen once, and the ten largest hold less than 25%. General study findings and limits: Enrolling few donors narrowed the genetic and exposure-history diversity that was represented. Relative to their counterparts shared across all four donors, non-shared clonotypes exhibited diminished generation probabilities.

Naive CD8 cells were CD45RO-negative, positively selected for CCR7, excluding terminally differentiated effector memory CD45RA+ cells. The sample consisted of naive CD8+ T cells sorted from blood. The clonotype originates from a man aged 25 to 40 in good health.

The CDR3 DNA follows: TGTGCCAGCAGCATGACTACTAGCTCCTACAATGAGCAGTTCTTC. It translates to CASSMTTSSYNEQFF. The chain has TRBV11-2 and TRBJ2-1; D might be TRBD2 (5 bases). The CDR3 has 15 amino acids. Deletions cut 5 bases from V and 0 bases from J, with 11 bases between. Germline V lookup: CDR1 SGHAT, CDR2 FQNNGV.